These 19 T cell receptor beta chains came from one sample sequenced in a study of T cell repertoires in cytomegalovirus infection. TCRdb re-called the reads with MiXCR, one entry per CDR3 protein. Here the sample spans roughly 230,000 distinct CDR3 sequences, 6.5% being singletons. The sequenced sample consisted of PBMCs. The receptors were sampled from a human donor in good health (CMV status not recorded). Some clones in this sample may be carry-over from other donors' samples.

This clonotype has just a few counts. This sequence joins TRBV4-3 and TRBJ2-6; unclear D gene. The germline V gene has CDR1 LGHNA and CDR2 YSLEER. This CDR3 is built from 18 residues. Trimming removed 4 bases at V and 1 base at J, with 17 bases between. The DNA for the CDR3 is TGCGCCAGCAGCCCCCGGATTGCCGGACCTTCTGGGGCCAACGTCCTGACTTTC. Translating gives CASSPRIAGPSGANVLTF.

This clonotype was seen repeatedly, ten times or more. The rearrangement joins TRBV4-2 to TRBJ1-1, with a tentative D call TRBD1 (6 bases). From germline, CDR1 is LGHNA and CDR2 YNFKEQ. The CDR3 is made up of 15 amino acids. V gave up 0 bases and J gave up 10 bases, with 18 bases separating them. Written as DNA, the CDR3 is TGTGCCAGCAGCCAAGATTTACGGGACATCCCTGGAGCTTTCTTT. This gives the protein CASSQDLRDIPGAFF.

This clonotype was detected ten times or more. V gene TRBV7-2 combines with J gene TRBJ2-5; D gene ambiguous. Trimming stripped 8 bases from V and 2 bases from J, with 15 bases between. Germline loops: CDR1 SGHTA, CDR2 FQGNSA. CDR3 length: 14 residues. The CDR3 is CASQLGSRQETQYF. CDR3 DNA sequence: TGTGCCAGCCAGCTGGGCAGTCGGCAAGAGACCCAGTACTTC.

There are many counts of this clonotype. This chain uses TRBV28 with TRBJ1-4; D not resolved. Germline loops: CDR1 MDHEN, CDR2 SYDVKM. The CDR3 is 12 amino acids. Trimming took off 2 bases at V and 8 bases at J, with 6 bases between the two ends. The CDR3 sequence is CASSLRREKLFF. The CDR3 DNA is TGTGCCAGCAGTTTAAGGCGAGAAAAACTGTTTTTT.

This clonotype was picked up many times. The chain is built from TRBV6-2 or TRBV6-3 and TRBJ1-1; D gene ambiguous. Germline CDR1 reads MNHEY; CDR2 reads SVGEGT. Trimming stripped 6 bases from V and 4 bases from J, with 15 bases between. The CDR3 is made up of 14 amino acids. The CDR3, as DNA: TGTGCCAGCAGCACTCTCAGTTTTTCCACTGAAGCTTTCTTT. It encodes CASSTLSFSTEAFF.

This clonotype appeared many times. The chain is built from TRBV7-2 and TRBJ2-5, with TRBD1 matching over 7 bases. Germline CDR1 reads SGHTA; CDR2 reads FQGNSA. The CDR3 sequence is 14 residues long. After removal of 7 bases from V and 1 base from J, the junction contained 6 bases not matched to a gene. CDR3 amino acids: CASTRPGGQETQYF. The CDR3 region has the DNA TGTGCCAGCACCCGACCAGGGGGCCAAGAGACCCAGTACTTC.

This clonotype was picked up many times. Here the CDR3 reads CASNSAFGGASYEQYF. The CDR3, as DNA: TGTGCCAGCAATTCTGCCTTCGGGGGTGCATCCTACGAGCAGTACTTC. The chain carries TRBV6-2 or TRBV6-3 and TRBJ2-7; TRBD2 might be the D (6 bases). The CDR3 runs 16 residues. With 7 bases removed from V and 1 base from J, the gap between germline ends came to 20 bases. Germline-derived CDR1 and CDR2 are MNHEY and SVGEGT.

This clonotype came up many times. V usage is TRBV7-3 and J usage is TRBJ2-3, with 10 bases fitting TRBD1. The CDR3 consists of 16 residues. Germline V gene sequence: CDR1 SGHTA, CDR2 FQGTGA. Trimming cost V 5 bases and J 3 bases; bases outside gene matches: 8. The CDR3 DNA follows: TGTGCCAGCAGCCTGACCCGGGACAGGGGAACAGATACGCAGTATTTT. This encodes CASSLTRDRGTDTQYF.

In its sample, this clonotype was seen many times. The rearrangement joins TRBV5-5 to TRBJ2-6, with 10 bases fitting TRBD1. The germline V gene encodes CDR1 SGHKS and CDR2 YYEKEE (reference sequence). V trimming: 0 bases; J trimming: 1 base; junction bases outside the gene matches: 1. The CDR3 consists of 17 residues. CDR3 loop: CASSLEGQGSGANVLTF. The CDR3 coding sequence is TGTGCCAGCAGCTTGGAGGGACAGGGGTCTGGGGCCAACGTCCTGACTTTC.

In this sample, this clonotype turned up many times. The chain has TRBV19 and TRBJ1-1, with unresolved D. This CDR3 spans 13 amino acids. V lost 10 bases to trimming and J lost 1 base, with 13 bases between them. Per the germline V gene, CDR1 is LNHDA and CDR2 is SQIVND (reference sequence). The CDR3 here is CATSTQTNTEAFF. CDR3 nucleotides: TGTGCCACCTCGACACAAACGAACACTGAAGCTTTCTTT.

Many counts were recorded for this clonotype. The V and J genes are TRBV20-1 and TRBJ2-3, with D possibly being TRBD1 (6 bases). Germline CDR1 and CDR2: DFQATT and SNEGSKA (reference sequence). CDR3 length: 15 residues. V lost 3 bases, J lost 2 bases, and 15 bases lay in between. The CDR3 DNA sequence: TGCAGTGCTAGGAGGCCACGACAGGACACAGATACGCAGTATTTT. It is translated as CSARRPRQDTDTQYF.

This clonotype was counted a few times. V gene TRBV6-5 combines with J gene TRBJ2-5, with 9 bases aligning to TRBD1. Germline CDR1 MNHEY, CDR2 SVGAGI. The length of the CDR3 is 14 residues. Unmatched junction bases numbered 3, after V lost 5 bases and J lost 2 bases. The CDR3 DNA sequence: TGTGCCAGCAGTCGGGACAGGGAGCAAGAGACCCAGTACTTC. Translated: CASSRDREQETQYF.

The table lists this clonotype with many counts. The V and J genes are TRBV7-2 and TRBJ2-5; 12 nucleotides match TRBD2. Germline assignment: CDR1 SGHTA and CDR2 FQGNSA. This CDR3 spans 17 amino acids. Unmatched junction bases numbered 16, after V lost 5 bases and J lost 9 bases. The CDR3 protein is CASSSILAGGGRAAQYF. The CDR3 region has the DNA TGTGCCAGCAGCAGCATACTAGCGGGGGGCGGCCGAGCGGCCCAGTACTTC.

The sample holds many counts of this clonotype. The chain combines TRBV9 with TRBJ1-3; D gene unclear. This CDR3 spans 11 amino acids. The germline gives CDR1 SGDLS, CDR2 YYNGEE. V was clipped by 4 bases and J by 7 bases, with 6 bases between them. The CDR3 region has the DNA TGTGCCAGCAGCTCCACGAACACCATATATTTT. It codes for CASSSTNTIYF.

The chain uses TRBV9 and TRBJ2-7; D might be TRBD2 (5 bases). This CDR3 is built from 15 residues. The germline V and J ends were trimmed by 0 bases and 4 bases, with 14 bases remaining between them. Germline CDR1 is SGDLS and CDR2 is YYNGEE. The CDR3 loop is CASSVGGTEGYEQYF. CDR3 coding DNA: TGTGCCAGCAGCGTAGGGGGAACCGAGGGATACGAGCAGTACTTC.

This clonotype was detected ten times or more. This chain connects TRBV6-1 to TRBJ2-3, with 8 bases matching TRBD2. This CDR3 has 15 amino acids. CDR1 MNHNS and CDR2 SASEGT come from the germline V gene. Trimming took 4 bases from V and 2 from J; bases not matched to a gene: 5. CDR3 coding DNA: TGTGCCAGCAGTGGTCAAGCGGGGGCCACAGATACGCAGTATTTT. It specifies CASSGQAGATDTQYF.

The rearrangement uses TRBV29-1 and TRBJ2-1, with D perhaps matching TRBD2 (5 bases). Germline V CDR1 and CDR2: SQVTM, ANQGSEA. CDR3 length: 11 amino acids. V was shortened by 4 bases and J by 9 bases, with 10 bases between the two germline ends. The CDR3 loop reads CSVAGSGEQFF. The CDR3 coding sequence is TGCAGCGTTGCGGGGTCCGGTGAGCAGTTCTTC.

This clonotype was recorded at least ten times. This rearrangement joins TRBV5-6 to TRBJ2-1; 10 bases agree with TRBD1. The ends lost 3 bases at V and 8 bases at J; junction bases unmatched: 8. In germline, CDR1 is SGHDT, CDR2 YYEEEE. This CDR3 spans 15 amino acids. This chain's CDR3 is CASSSMDRGYHEQFF. The DNA for the CDR3 is TGTGCCAGCAGCTCCATGGACAGGGGGTATCATGAGCAGTTCTTC.

This clonotype was recorded at least ten times. This CDR3 reads CATSRDPDGSYEQYF. The DNA for the CDR3 is TGTGCCACCAGCAGAGATCCCGACGGGTCCTACGAGCAGTACTTC. The chain employs TRBV15 and TRBJ2-7; the D is unclear. Per germline, CDR1 LNHNV and CDR2 YYDKDF (reference sequence). The CDR3 is made up of 15 amino acids. Trimming took off 0 bases at V and 1 base at J, with 10 bases between the two ends.